Here is one TCR beta chain with its context. Original data processing: How many nucleated cells were present was estimated from reference gene primer amplification. The data were produced by immunoSEQ multiplex PCR, yet TCRdb's version contains in-frame clones alone and is incomplete. V and J calls and clone size are as listed in that table; D and trimming were resolved from the DNA. The sample records some 250,000 clones, around 83% being singletons. The record originates from a study of blood T cell repertoires in COVID-19. V gave up 5 bases and J gave up 6 bases; unmatched junction bases: 3. CDR3 size: 12 residues. The V gene's germline CDR1 is SGHTA and CDR2 FQGNSA.

Sequenced input: peripheral blood. The rearrangement uses TRBV7-2 and TRBJ1-2; 7 bases are a match to TRBD1. This clonotype originated in a man aged 80 or over with acute or convalescent COVID-19. The CDR3 here is CASSPQGHGYTF. The CDR3 coding sequence is TGTGCCAGCAGCCCACAGGGGCATGGCTACACCTTC.